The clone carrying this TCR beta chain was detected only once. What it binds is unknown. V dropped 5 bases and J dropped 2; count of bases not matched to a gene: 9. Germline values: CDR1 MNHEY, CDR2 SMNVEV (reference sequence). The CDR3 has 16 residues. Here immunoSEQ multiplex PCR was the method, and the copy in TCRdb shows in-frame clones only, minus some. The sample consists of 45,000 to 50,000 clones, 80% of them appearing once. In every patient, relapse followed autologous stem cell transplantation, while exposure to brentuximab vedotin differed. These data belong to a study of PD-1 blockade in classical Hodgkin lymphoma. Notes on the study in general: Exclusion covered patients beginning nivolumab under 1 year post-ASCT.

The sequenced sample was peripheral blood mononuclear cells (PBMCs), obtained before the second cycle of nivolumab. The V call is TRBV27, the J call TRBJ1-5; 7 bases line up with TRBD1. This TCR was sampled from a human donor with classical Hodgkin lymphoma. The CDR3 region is CASSHTGAAGNQPQHF. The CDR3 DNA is TGTGCCAGCAGTCATACAGGGGCCGCCGGCAATCAGCCCCAGCATTTT.